The clone carrying this T cell receptor beta chain was counted at least ten times. During its preparation, the TCRbeta library received unique molecular identifiers. TCRdb ran MiXCR on the PCR reads and lists one entry per CDR3 protein. In the table there are about 580,000 distinct CDR3 sequences, roughly 24% of which are singletons. The entry originates in a study of T-cell reconstitution after alpha-beta-depleted transplantation in children. Per the germline V gene, CDR1 is LNHNV and CDR2 is YYDKDF (reference sequence). Unmatched junction bases numbered 12, after V lost 5 bases and J lost 6 bases. The CDR3 has 16 residues.

The clonotype comes from a boy in the first two years of life who had a stem cell transplant for acute myeloid leukemia, so the T cells may come from the graft donor. The chain has TRBV15 and TRBJ2-1, with 8 bases lining up with TRBD1. Sequencing was performed on PBMCs, mostly from graft donor cells, taken 360 days after TCRalphabeta/CD19-depleted stem cell transplant. The DNA of the CDR3 is TGTGCCACCAGCCGTACACAGGGGGTGCTCCCCAATGAGCAGTTCTTC. This encodes CATSRTQGVLPNEQFF.